These 16 T cell receptor beta chains share one sample of origin, sequenced in a study of cytomegalovirus exposure and HLA in healthy donors. PCR used 60 Vbeta primers and 13 Jbeta primers. Sequenced by immunoSEQ multiplex PCR; TCRdb stores in-frame clones only, minus some. Among about 160,000 clones listed, about 83% were seen once. Source material: PBMCs. These receptors all stem from a woman aged 25 to 45 in good health and CMV-seronegative.

The chain joins TRBV7-2 to TRBJ1-6, with 8 bases matching TRBD1. V shed 5 bases and J 6 bases; nucleotides not matched to a gene: 6. From germline, CDR1 is SGHTA and CDR2 FQGNSA. The CDR3 length is 15 residues. Written as DNA, the CDR3 is TGTGCCAGCAGCCAACAGGGGGTAATTAATTCACCCCTCCACTTT. It translates to CASSQQGVINSPLHF.

The CDR3 sequence: CATETESYEQYF. The CDR3 nucleotides read TGCGCCACTGAGACAGAGTCCTACGAGCAGTACTTC. The V gene is TRBV5-1, the J gene TRBJ2-7, with a weak D call TRBD1 (5 bases). The CDR3 consists of 12 residues. Trimming pared 9 bases from V and 1 base from J, leaving 11 bases between. The germline gives CDR1 SGHRS, CDR2 YFSETQ.

The rearrangement uses TRBV5-1 and TRBJ2-1; perhaps TRBD1 as D (6 bases). The CDR3 consists of 15 residues. V was cut by 4 bases and J by 4 bases, with 15 bases left in between. From germline, CDR1 is SGHRS and CDR2 YFSETQ. The CDR3 bases are TGCGCCAGCAGCCCAGAGGGGGAGCGATACAATGAGCAGTTCTTC. It specifies CASSPEGERYNEQFF. Full variable domain (outside the CDR3, taken from reference TRBV5-1 and TRBJ2-1): KAGVTQTPRYLIKTRGQQVTLSCSPISGHRSVSWYQQTPGQGLQFLFEYFSETQRNKGNFPGRFSGRQFSNSRSEMNVSTLELGDSALYLCASSPEGERYNEQFFGPGTRLTVL.

The V and J genes are TRBV27 and TRBJ2-3; 10 bases map to TRBD2. The CDR3 covers 15 residues. J lost 4 bases, V lost 4 bases, and 5 bases had no gene match. The V gene's germline CDR1 is MNHEY and CDR2 SMNVEV (reference sequence). CDR3 coding DNA: TGTGCCAGCAGTTCGCCTAGCGGGAGCGCAGATACGCAGTATTTT. Amino acids: CASSSPSGSADTQYF.

This chain uses TRBV27 with TRBJ1-1; D possibly corresponds to TRBD1 (5 bases). The length of the CDR3 is 15 residues. Trimming left V 6 bases short and J 3 bases short, with 17 bases between. Germline CDR1 and CDR2: MNHEY and SMNVEV (reference sequence). Here the CDR3 DNA reads TGTGCCAGCAGACCTGACCGGGGGACCGACACTGAAGCTTTCTTT. This gives the protein CASRPDRGTDTEAFF.

The chain couples TRBV29-1 to TRBJ2-5; 14 nucleotides align to TRBD2. The J call could be wrong; TRBJ2-7 is a better fit for the DNA end. Germline V gives CDR1 SQVTM, CDR2 ANQGSEA. The CDR3 is 13 amino acids. The CDR3 region is CSVEGLAGDEQYF. For the CDR3, the DNA is TGCAGCGTTGAGGGACTAGCGGGAGACGAGCAGTACTTC.

The chain recombines TRBV7-2 with TRBJ2-1; 12 bases line up with TRBD2. The CDR3 is made up of 16 amino acids. J gave up 9 bases and V 5 bases, and 11 bases lay outside the gene matches. Looked up from germline, CDR1 is SGHTA and CDR2 is FQGNSA. The chain's CDR3 is CASSRGRLAGVGEQFF. The CDR3 DNA reads as TGTGCCAGCAGCCGAGGGAGACTAGCGGGAGTGGGTGAGCAGTTCTTC.

The J gene is TRBJ2-5, the V gene TRBV7-9, with D maybe TRBD1 (5 bases). This CDR3 region has 14 residues. Trimming cost V 8 bases and J 4 bases, with 17 bases left between them. CDR1 SEHNR and CDR2 FQNEAQ come from the germline V gene (reference sequence). CDR3 protein: CASEAGLLGETQYF. CDR3 nucleotides: TGTGCCAGCGAGGCAGGGCTGCTTGGAGAGACCCAGTACTTC.

The V gene is TRBV2, the J gene TRBJ2-3; 7 nucleotides align to TRBD1. The CDR3 runs 14 residues. The trim removed 8 bases at V and 3 bases at J, leaving 8 bases unmatched. Per germline, CDR1 SNHLY and CDR2 FYNNEI. CDR3 region: CASGASRGTDTQYF. The CDR3 DNA is TGTGCCAGCGGCGCATCCAGGGGGACAGATACGCAGTATTTT.

The chain is built from TRBV10-3 and TRBJ2-3; 8 bases line up with TRBD2. Trimming removed 5 bases from V and 4 bases from J; junction bases left unmatched: 8. CDR1 ENHRY and CDR2 SYGVKD come from the germline V gene. The CDR3 spans 15 residues. The CDR3 DNA follows: TGTGCCATCAGTCGAAGCGGGAGTCTCTCAGATACGCAGTATTTT. This translates into CAISRSGSLSDTQYF.

In DNA form, the CDR3 reads TGTGCCAGCACCATAGATGTAGACTCACTGCGGTTCTTC. It specifies CASTIDVDSLRFF. V gene TRBV7-2 combines with J gene TRBJ2-1; D remains unclear. Trimming removed 7 bases from V and 15 bases from J, with 22 bases in between. The germline V gene has CDR1 SGHTA and CDR2 FQGNSA. This CDR3 spans 13 amino acids.

In this sample, this clone turned up once. The DNA for the CDR3 is TGTGCCAGCAGGGGAGGATCTGCTAACTATGGCTACACCTTC. This sequence encodes CASRGGSANYGYTF. V gene TRBV9 combines with J gene TRBJ1-2, with unresolved D. From germline, CDR1 is SGDLS and CDR2 YYNGEE. Trimming pared 5 bases from V and 0 bases from J, leaving 11 bases between. This CDR3 is built from 14 residues. The complete variable domain, with remaining parts taken from reference TRBV9 and TRBJ1-2, reads DSGVTQTPKHLITATGQRVTLRCSPRSGDLSVYWYQQSLDQGLQFLIQYYNGEERAKGNILERFSAQQFPDLHSELNLSSLELGDSALYFCASRGGSANYGYTFGSGTRLTVV.

The V and J genes are TRBV5-8 and TRBJ2-3, with D maybe TRBD2 (6 bases). CDR1 and CDR2 from the germline V gene are SGHTS and YDEGEE. This CDR3 contains 15 residues. V lost 4 bases to trimming and J lost 0 bases, with 12 bases between them. The CDR3 spells CASSRGDLSTDTQYF. CDR3 nucleotides: TGTGCCAGCAGCCGCGGGGACCTGAGCACAGATACGCAGTATTTT. The whole variable domain, filled in from reference TRBV5-8 and TRBJ2-3, reads EAGVTQSPTHLIKTRGQQATLRCSPISGHTSVYWYQQALGLGLQFLLWYDEGEERNRGNFPPRFSGRQFPNYSSELNVNALELEDSALYLCASSRGDLSTDTQYFGPGTRLTVL.

The CDR3 sequence is CAWSALAGGPGEQYF. The CDR3 DNA sequence: TGTGCCTGGTCGGCTCTGGCGGGAGGGCCGGGCGAGCAGTACTTC. The genes are TRBV30 and TRBJ2-7; TRBD2 agrees at 9 bases. This CDR3 is built from 15 residues. The V and J ends lost 5 bases and 6 bases, in that order; junction bases with no gene match: 14. Per the germline V gene, CDR1 is GTSNPN and CDR2 is SVGIG (reference sequence).

The chain employs TRBV5-1 and TRBJ1-1, with D maybe TRBD1 (6 bases). Germline V lookup: CDR1 SGHRS, CDR2 YFSETQ. The CDR3 is 17 residues long. With 5 bases removed from V and 1 base from J, the gap between germline ends came to 21 bases. The DNA of the CDR3 is TGCGCCAGCAGTTTAGGTCAGGGACACTGGAAGAACACTGAAGCTTTCTTT. Residues: CASSLGQGHWKNTEAFF.

The rearrangement links TRBV4-1 to TRBJ2-3; D is unresolved. Germline assignment: CDR1 MGHRA and CDR2 YSYEKL. V lost 3 bases and J lost 6, with 13 bases in between. This CDR3 contains 14 residues. The CDR3 DNA reads as TGCGCCAGCAGCCAGGTCGCGGTGGTCGATACGCAGTATTTT. Translation: CASSQVAVVDTQYF.